Only a few counts were recorded for the clone carrying this TCR beta chain. A unique molecular identifier was attached to every TCR cDNA molecule. In TCRdb, the 5' RACE reads were re-called with MiXCR into one record per CDR3 protein. The sample includes about 94,000 distinct CDR3 sequences, roughly a fifth of them seen just once. These data originate in a study of spatial heterogeneity in lung cancer. Study context: A unique TCR and UMI combination showed up more than ten times in raw reads, on average.

This sample's time point: blood at routine non-recurrence follow-up after resection. V was cut by 5 bases and J by 5 bases, with 10 bases left in between. CDR1 is GTSNPN and CDR2 is SVGIG in the germline V gene (reference sequence). The CDR3 runs to 12 residues. The specimen was PBMCs, collected at follow-up. V is TRBV30 and J is TRBJ2-1; D is ambiguous. This TCR was sampled from a male donor with early-stage non-small cell lung cancer. The chain's CDR3 is CAWGYSDNEQFF. CDR3 sequence (DNA): TGTGCCTGGGGATACAGTGACAATGAGCAGTTCTTC.